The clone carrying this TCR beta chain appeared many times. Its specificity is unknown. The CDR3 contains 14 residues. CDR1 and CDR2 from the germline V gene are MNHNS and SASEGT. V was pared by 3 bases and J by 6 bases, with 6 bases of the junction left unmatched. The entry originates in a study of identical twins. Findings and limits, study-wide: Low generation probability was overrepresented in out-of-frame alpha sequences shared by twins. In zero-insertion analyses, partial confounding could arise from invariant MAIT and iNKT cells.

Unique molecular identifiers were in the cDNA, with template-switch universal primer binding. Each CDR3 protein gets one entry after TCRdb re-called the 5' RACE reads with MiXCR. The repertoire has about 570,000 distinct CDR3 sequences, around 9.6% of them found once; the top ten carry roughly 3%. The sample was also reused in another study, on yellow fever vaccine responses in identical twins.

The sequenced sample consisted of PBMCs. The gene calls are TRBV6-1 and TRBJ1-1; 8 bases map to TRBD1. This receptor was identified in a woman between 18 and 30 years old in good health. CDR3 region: CASSDRGHLAEAFF. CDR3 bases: TGTGCCAGCAGTGACAGGGGGCACCTCGCTGAAGCTTTCTTT.